This TCR beta chain was retrieved from a study of T cells after yellow fever vaccination. Study-level background: Low-cell-number fractions were prepared with SMART-Seq v4 Ultra Low Input.

This CDR3 spans 15 amino acids. Germline values: CDR1 LNHNV, CDR2 YYDKDF (reference sequence). V lost 1 base and J lost 6, with 12 bases in between. UMIs were added to TCR cDNA along with a universal primer site when it was made by 5'RACE template switching. TCRdb re-called the 5' RACE reads through MiXCR, storing one row per CDR3 protein. Seen here are just under 600,000 distinct CDR3 sequences, about 13% observed once, and the top ten hold about 14%. The chain recombines TRBV15 with TRBJ1-4; no definite D call. The clonotype originates from a young man who received the YFV17D yellow fever vaccine. The starting material was PBMCs, obtained on the day of the yellow fever booster vaccination. The CDR3, as DNA: TGTGCCACCAGCAGAGCAACAGAAACCCATGAAAAACTGTTTTTT. This sequence encodes CATSRATETHEKLFF.